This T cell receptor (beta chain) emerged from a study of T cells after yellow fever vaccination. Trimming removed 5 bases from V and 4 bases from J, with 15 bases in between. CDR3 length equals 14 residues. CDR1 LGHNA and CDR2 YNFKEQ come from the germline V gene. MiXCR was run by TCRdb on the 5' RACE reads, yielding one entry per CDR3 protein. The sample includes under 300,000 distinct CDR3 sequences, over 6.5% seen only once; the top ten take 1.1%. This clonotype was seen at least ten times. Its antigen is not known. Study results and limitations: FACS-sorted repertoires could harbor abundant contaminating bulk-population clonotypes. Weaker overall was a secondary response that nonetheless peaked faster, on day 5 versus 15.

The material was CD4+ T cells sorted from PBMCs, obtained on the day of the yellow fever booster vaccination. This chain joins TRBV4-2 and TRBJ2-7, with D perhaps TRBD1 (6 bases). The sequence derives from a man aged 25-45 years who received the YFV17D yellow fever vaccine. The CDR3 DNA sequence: TGTGCCAGCAGCGACAGGAGACAGGCTTACGAGCAGTACTTC. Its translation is CASSDRRQAYEQYF.